These 27 T cell receptor beta chains were all obtained from the same sample, sequenced in a study of naive and memory T cell subsets. An equimolar mix of two oligonucleotides served as the beta constant-region primer for TRBC1 and TRBC2. TCRdb re-analysed the UMI-ligation and nested PCR reads in MiXCR, keeping a single row per CDR3 protein. The sample lists roughly 98,000 distinct CDR3 sequences; 7% to 8% were seen once. Specimen: central memory CD4+ T cells from blood. The receptor set was obtained from a human donor in good health.

This clonotype showed up just a few times. The chain joins TRBV20-1 to TRBJ2-1; no clear D. V gave up 2 bases and J gave up 0 bases, with 8 bases separating them. The CDR3 runs to 14 residues. Germline-derived CDR1 and CDR2 are DFQATT and SNEGSKA (reference sequence). The CDR3 coding sequence is TGCAGTGCTAGATTTGTGAGCTCCTACAATGAGCAGTTCTTC. The encoded protein is CSARFVSSYNEQFF.

A few counts support this clonotype. The CDR3: CASSRIAGHYEQYF. In nucleotides, the CDR3 is TGTGCCAGCAGCCGAATAGCGGGACACTACGAGCAGTACTTC. This chain uses TRBV13 with TRBJ2-7, with 8 bases that match TRBD2. The trim removed 5 bases at V and 3 bases at J, leaving 6 bases unmatched. Germline lookup yields CDR1 PRHDT and CDR2 FYEKMQ (reference sequence). The CDR3 is made up of 14 amino acids.

This chain uses TRBV20-1 with TRBJ2-1, with D tentatively TRBD2 (7 bases). V was pared by 1 base and J by 1 base, with 17 bases between. The V gene's germline CDR1 is DFQATT and CDR2 SNEGSKA (reference sequence). The CDR3 has 17 amino acids. This CDR3 is CSARGGGASGSYNEQFF. DNA of the CDR3: TGCAGTGCTAGAGGGGGGGGGGCCTCGGGATCCTACAATGAGCAGTTCTTC.

The chain is built from TRBV20-1 and TRBJ1-4, with no clear D. The ends were cut back, 3 bases at V and 0 bases at J, with 8 bases in the middle. This CDR3 comprises 14 residues. CDR1 DFQATT and CDR2 SNEGSKA come from the germline V gene (reference sequence). The CDR3 DNA sequence: TGCAGTGCTAGTCTGGCAGCAACTAATGAAAAACTGTTTTTT. This encodes CSASLAATNEKLFF.

This clonotype occurred many times. The gene calls are TRBV7-3 and TRBJ2-2; D is possibly TRBD1 (5 bases). Trimming cost V 2 bases and J 4 bases, with 8 bases left between them. This CDR3 has 14 residues. Germline CDR1 and CDR2: SGHTA and FQGTGA. The CDR3 protein is CASSLQGSTGELFF. The CDR3 nucleotides are TGTGCCAGCAGCTTACAGGGTAGCACCGGGGAGCTGTTTTTT.

This clonotype has more than one count but fewer than ten. The CDR3 reads CASSLATHGGELFF. The CDR3 DNA follows: TGCGCCAGCAGCTTGGCCACCCACGGCGGGGAGCTGTTTTTT. The genes are TRBV5-1 and TRBJ2-2; D uncertain. Germline CDR1 SGHRS, CDR2 YFSETQ. The CDR3 length is 14 residues. V was cut by 0 bases and J by 7 bases, with 10 bases left in between.

This clonotype was observed a few times. This chain joins TRBV14 and TRBJ2-4; D is ambiguous. Trimming took off 3 bases at V and 3 bases at J, with 9 bases between the two ends. The germline V gene encodes CDR1 SGHDN and CDR2 FVKESK. CDR3 size: 14 residues. The chain's CDR3 is CASSQGEYKNIQYF. The CDR3 DNA reads TGTGCCAGCAGCCAGGGCGAATACAAAAACATTCAGTACTTC.

This clonotype was seen only a few times. The chain joins TRBV7-3 to TRBJ2-3; D is perhaps TRBD2 (7 bases). The CDR3 totals 17 residues. V lost 3 bases, J lost 4 bases, and 20 bases lay in between. The germline V gene encodes CDR1 SGHTA and CDR2 FQGTGA. The CDR3 is CASSLGGRGALADTQYF. The CDR3, as DNA: TGTGCCAGCAGCTTGGGTGGCCGGGGGGCCTTGGCAGATACGCAGTATTTT.

The chain recombines TRBV19 with TRBJ2-7; no definite D call. From germline, CDR1 is LNHDA and CDR2 SQIVND (reference sequence). Trimming stripped 4 bases from V and 7 bases from J, with 8 bases between. CDR3 size: 11 residues. CDR3 nucleotide sequence: TGTGCCAGTAGTACAACCCGGGAGCAGTACTTC. Encoded protein: CASSTTREQYF.

This clonotype was counted at least ten times. The V call is TRBV20-1, the J call TRBJ1-1; D remains ambiguous. V lost 7 bases, J lost 1 base, and 13 bases lay in between. Germline CDR1 is DFQATT and CDR2 is SNEGSKA (reference sequence). CDR3 length: 13 residues. The CDR3 loop is CSGQTGRNTEAFF. The DNA for the CDR3 is TGCAGTGGGCAGACGGGGAGGAACACTGAAGCTTTCTTT.

In this sample, this clonotype turned up a few times. This chain joins TRBV20-1 and TRBJ1-1, with D unclear. Trimming shortened V by 8 bases and J by 2 bases, and 15 bases separated the two germline ends. CDR1 is DFQATT, CDR2 SNEGSKA, per germline (reference sequence). The CDR3 is 13 amino acids. DNA of the CDR3: TGCAGTACCAGGCCCCTAGGAAACACTGAAGCTTTCTTT. It yields the protein CSTRPLGNTEAFF.

On this clonotype: Given a much more abundant clone one base away, this may be a read error. The gene calls are TRBV29-1 and TRBJ1-3; D is unresolved. The CDR3 covers 13 residues. The germline V gene has CDR1 SQVTM and CDR2 ANQGSEA. This chain's CDR3 is CSVAGRSGNNIYF. The CDR3 coding sequence is TGCAGCGTTGCCGGGAGATCTGGAAACAACATATATTTT.

This rearrangement joins TRBV7-2 to TRBJ2-4; 8 bases map to TRBD1. Per germline, CDR1 SGHTA and CDR2 FQGNSA. CDR3 length equals 12 residues. The V and J ends lost 6 bases and 12 bases, in that order; junction bases with no gene match: 7. CDR3 in DNA: TGTGCCAGCAGTTCCGACAGGGGCCGTCAGTACTTC. This sequence encodes CASSSDRGRQYF.

This clonotype has ten or more counts. The chain has TRBV6-1 and TRBJ2-7; TRBD2 matches 8 bases. The V gene end was trimmed by 5 bases and the J gene end by 2 bases; junction bases not matched to a gene: 11. This CDR3 spans 16 amino acids. Germline V gives CDR1 MNHNS, CDR2 SASEGT. The chain's CDR3 is CASSSRGGQIAYEQYF. CDR3 nucleotides: TGTGCCAGCAGTTCCCGGGGGGGGCAAATTGCCTACGAGCAGTACTTC.

In its sample, this clonotype was seen a few times. The gene calls are TRBV7-2 and TRBJ2-2; D not resolved. V was pared by 3 bases and J by 7 bases, with 12 bases between. The CDR3 spans 14 residues. CDR1 and CDR2 from the germline V gene are SGHTA and FQGNSA. The DNA of the CDR3 is TGTGCCAGCAGCTTTAATTTGAACGTCGGGGAGCTGTTTTTT. It is translated as CASSFNLNVGELFF.

This clonotype was observed at least ten times. A read error is likely, as this CDR3 ends without the conserved phenylalanine or tryptophan. The DNA is omitted, as the CDR3 cannot be located on it reliably, and the CDR3 follows TCRdb's listing. The chain employs TRBV30 and TRBJ1-1; the D call TRBD1 from the table was never checked on the DNA. Germline CDR1 reads GTSNPN; CDR2 reads SVGIG (reference sequence). 11 amino acids form the CDR3, both terminal residues included. The CDR3 region is CAWSSGTGANI.

In this sample, this clonotype turned up many times. This chain uses TRBV12-3 or TRBV12-4 with TRBJ1-1; possible D gene TRBD1, 5 bases. The CDR3 sequence is 19 residues long. V was clipped by 4 bases and J by 1 base, with 25 bases between them. The CDR3 DNA reads as TGTGCCAGCAGTTCCCCCCTGGACGGTGGCAGGGACGAGAACACTGAAGCTTTCTTT. Translated, it gives CASSSPLDGGRDENTEAFF.

V is TRBV7-2 and J is TRBJ2-7; 7 nucleotides match TRBD1. V dropped 4 bases and J dropped 3; count of bases not matched to a gene: 15. The CDR3 consists of 17 residues. Germline V CDR1 and CDR2: SGHTA, FQGNSA. The CDR3 bases are TGTGCCAGCAGCTCAAAGGCCGGGACAGAAATTTACTACGAGCAGTACTTC. Translating it yields CASSSKAGTEIYYEQYF.

This clonotype was seen repeatedly, ten times or more. J is TRBJ1-1 and V is TRBV4-1, with TRBD1 matching 8 bases. With 4 bases clipped from V and 10 bases from J, the junction kept 5 bases outside the gene matches. This CDR3 is 12 amino acids long. Per germline, CDR1 MGHRA and CDR2 YSYEKL. CDR3 DNA sequence: TGCGCCAGCAGCCGCGGACAGGGTTTAGCTTTCTTT. It specifies CASSRGQGLAFF.

This clonotype was seen only a few times. J is TRBJ2-3 and V is TRBV6-2 or TRBV6-3; TRBD2 agrees at 8 bases. The ends lost 0 bases at V and 3 bases at J; junction bases unmatched: 8. Germline lookup yields CDR1 MNHEY and CDR2 SVGEGT. The CDR3 sequence is 17 residues long. The CDR3 DNA reads as TGTGCCAGCAGTTACTCCTTCCAGGGACTAGGGACAGATACGCAGTATTTT. Translating it yields CASSYSFQGLGTDTQYF.

This clonotype was picked up many times. CDR3 loop: CASKYSNQPQHF. CDR3 in DNA: TGTGCCAGCAAATATAGCAATCAGCCCCAGCATTTT. The chain is built from TRBV6-6 and TRBJ1-5; D not certain. The CDR3 loop spans 12 amino acids. Germline V CDR1 and CDR2: MNHNY, SVGAGI (reference sequence). V lost 7 bases and J 0 bases, leaving 4 bases between the germline ends.

CDR3 protein: CASSPHRGGYTF. The DNA for the CDR3 is TGTGCCAGCAGCCCTCACCGAGGGGGCTACACCTTC. V and J are TRBV9 and TRBJ1-2, with D hard to call. V was trimmed by 4 bases and J by 8 bases, leaving 12 bases between them. Per the germline V gene, CDR1 is SGDLS and CDR2 is YYNGEE. The CDR3 loop spans 12 amino acids.

The chain couples TRBV7-2 to TRBJ2-2; TRBD1 aligns across 7 bases. The CDR3 consists of 15 residues. With V trimmed by 8 bases and J by 2 bases, 8 bases remained unmatched. Germline loops: CDR1 SGHTA, CDR2 FQGNSA. The CDR3, as DNA: TGTGCCAGCGGACGACAGGGCATAAACACCGGGGAGCTGTTTTTT. Its protein is CASGRQGINTGELFF.

This clonotype was seen ten or more times. This rearrangement joins TRBV6-2 or TRBV6-3 to TRBJ1-5; 9 nucleotides match TRBD1. Germline-derived CDR1 and CDR2 are MNHEY and SVGEGT. J was trimmed by 4 bases and V by 5 bases; bases with no gene match: 9. This CDR3 region has 16 residues. The CDR3 region is CASSVRDRVYNQPQHF. CDR3 DNA: TGTGCCAGCAGTGTCCGGGACAGGGTGTATAATCAGCCCCAGCATTTT.

This clonotype was found many times. The J gene is TRBJ2-1, the V gene TRBV7-9; the D gene is possibly TRBD2 (5 bases). The length of the CDR3 is 18 residues. Trimming took 1 base from V and 6 from J, leaving 22 bases between them. Germline assignment: CDR1 SEHNR and CDR2 FQNEAQ (reference sequence). CDR3 region: CASSLDQRYIPRGNEQFF. The CDR3 nucleotides are TGTGCCAGCAGCTTAGACCAGCGGTACATACCCCGCGGCAATGAGCAGTTCTTC.

This clonotype was detected a few times. V is TRBV7-2 and J is TRBJ1-2, with 7 bases matching TRBD1. After removal of 1 base from V and 4 bases from J, the junction contained 9 bases not matched to a gene. Per germline, CDR1 SGHTA and CDR2 FQGNSA. This CDR3 spans 16 amino acids. CDR3 sequence reads: CASSLVQGRNPYGYTF. The CDR3 nucleotides read TGTGCCAGCAGCTTAGTACAGGGGAGAAATCCCTATGGCTACACCTTC.

This sequence joins TRBV28 and TRBJ2-2; D is unresolved. Germline V gene sequence: CDR1 MDHEN, CDR2 SYDVKM. V shed 3 bases and J shed 6 bases, with 5 bases lying between them. CDR3 size: 12 residues. CDR3 in amino acids: CASSLYPGELFF. The CDR3 coding sequence is TGTGCCAGCAGTTTGTATCCCGGGGAGCTGTTTTTT.